This is a list of T cell receptor beta chains from one sample in a study of blood T cell repertoires in COVID-19. Assay: immunoSEQ multiplex PCR; the TCRdb copy retains only in-frame clones and omits some. In the table there are just over 300,000 clones, about 90% of which are singletons. The sequenced sample consisted of peripheral blood. The receptors were gathered from a man aged 18 to 29 with active or convalescent COVID-19. CDR3s include the opening cysteine and the closing phenylalanine or tryptophan. D genes are given only for firm matches. Where a row states a size, it is once, few, many or the class of an expanded clone; other rows omit it.

j_call,v_call,d_call,clone_size,cdr3_aa,cdr3_nt
TRBJ2-7,TRBV25-1,TRBD2,-,CASSRGGTSTNEQYF,TGTGCCAGCAGTCGCGGAGGGACTAGCACCAACGAGCAGTACTTC
TRBJ1-2,TRBV5-6,TRBD1,-,CASSFGGQGGDYGYTF,TGTGCCAGCAGCTTTGGGGGACAGGGAGGGGACTATGGCTACACCTTC
TRBJ1-5,TRBV16,-,once,CASSQFRDRNQPQHF,TGTGCCAGCAGCCAATTTCGCGATAGAAATCAGCCCCAGCATTTT
TRBJ1-2,TRBV5-1,-,once,CASSLGQQTNYGYTF,TGCGCCAGCAGCTTGGGACAGCAAACGAACTATGGCTACACCTTC
TRBJ2-1,TRBV6-2/TRBV6-3,TRBD1,-,CASSLTGTVIRGEQFF,TGTGCCAGCAGTTTGACCGGGACAGTAATAAGAGGGGAGCAGTTCTTC
TRBJ1-5,TRBV5-1,-,-,CASSFDGYSNQPQHF,TGCGCCAGCAGTTTCGACGGGTATAGCAATCAGCCCCAGCATTTT
TRBJ2-7,TRBV12-3/TRBV12-4,-,-,CASSPDPSEQYF,TGTGCCAGCAGCCCAGATCCCTCCGAGCAGTACTTC
TRBJ2-1,TRBV18,TRBD2,-,CASSPPGGQDEQFF,TGTGCCAGCTCACCACCGGGAGGGCAGGATGAGCAGTTCTTC
TRBJ2-2,TRBV5-1,-,-,CASSLALGPGELFF,TGCGCCAGCAGCTTGGCGCTGGGGCCCGGGGAGCTGTTTTTT
TRBJ2-5,TRBV5-6,TRBD1,-,CASSWTDRGEETQYF,TGTGCCAGCAGCTGGACGGACAGGGGCGAAGAGACCCAGTACTTC
TRBJ2-5,TRBV5-1,-,-,CASAAAGAAIQETQYF,TGCGCCAGTGCAGCGGCCGGTGCGGCCATCCAAGAGACCCAGTACTTC